This T cell receptor beta chain was obtained from a study of blood T cell repertoires in COVID-19. Across the study: Collection of acute and convalescent COVID-19 samples took place in the United States, Italy and Spain. From T cells, B-cell-depleted T cells, or PBMCs came the material, which was cDNA or gDNA.

Patients in Seattle were enrolled during active infection, then followed longitudinally. V shed 5 bases and J 8 bases; nucleotides not matched to a gene: 10. Germline CDR1 is GTSNPN and CDR2 is SVGIG (reference sequence). The CDR3 covers 14 residues. As originally analysed: The assay estimated nucleated cells by amplifying reference gene primers. TCRdb keeps only in-frame clones here, not all; method: immunoSEQ multiplex PCR. The V and J calls and the clone size are those of that table, but D and trimming were determined from the DNA. The table has around 300,000 clones, 65% to 90% seen once. The origin of this receptor is a woman in her seventies with COVID-19, enrolled during active disease. Material: peripheral blood. The chain links TRBV30 to TRBJ1-4; TRBD1 matches at 8 bases. DNA of the CDR3: TGTGCCTGGGACAGGGGAGTATCGGGAGAAAAACTGTTTTTT. Translated, it gives CAWDRGVSGEKLFF.